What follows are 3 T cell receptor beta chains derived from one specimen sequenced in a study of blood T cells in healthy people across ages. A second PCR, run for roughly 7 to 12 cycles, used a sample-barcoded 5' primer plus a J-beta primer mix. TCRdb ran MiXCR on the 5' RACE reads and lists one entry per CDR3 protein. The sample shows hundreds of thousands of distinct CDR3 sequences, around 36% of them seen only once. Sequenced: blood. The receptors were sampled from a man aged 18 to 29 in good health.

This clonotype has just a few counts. In DNA, the CDR3 is TGCAGTGCTAGACCTACTGGGAGAAGCTCCTACGAGCAGTACTTC. Translating it yields CSARPTGRSSYEQYF. The chain uses TRBV20-1 and TRBJ2-7, with D possibly TRBD2 on 5 matching bases. Trimming pared 2 bases from V and 0 bases from J, leaving 14 bases between. The germline V gene has CDR1 DFQATT and CDR2 SNEGSKA (reference sequence). The CDR3 runs to 15 residues.

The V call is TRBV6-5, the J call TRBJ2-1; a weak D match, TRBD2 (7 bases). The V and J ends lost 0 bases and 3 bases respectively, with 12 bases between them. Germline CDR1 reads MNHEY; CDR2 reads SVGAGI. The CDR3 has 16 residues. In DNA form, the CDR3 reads TGTGCCAGCAGTTACTCGAGCGGGACATACTACAATGAGCAGTTCTTC. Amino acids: CASSYSSGTYYNEQFF.

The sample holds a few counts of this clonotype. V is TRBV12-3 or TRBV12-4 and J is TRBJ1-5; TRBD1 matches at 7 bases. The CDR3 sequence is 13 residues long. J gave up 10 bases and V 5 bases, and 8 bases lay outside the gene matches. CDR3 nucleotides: TGTGCCAGCAGTACAGGGGATCGGGGACCCCAGCATTTT. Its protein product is CASSTGDRGPQHF.